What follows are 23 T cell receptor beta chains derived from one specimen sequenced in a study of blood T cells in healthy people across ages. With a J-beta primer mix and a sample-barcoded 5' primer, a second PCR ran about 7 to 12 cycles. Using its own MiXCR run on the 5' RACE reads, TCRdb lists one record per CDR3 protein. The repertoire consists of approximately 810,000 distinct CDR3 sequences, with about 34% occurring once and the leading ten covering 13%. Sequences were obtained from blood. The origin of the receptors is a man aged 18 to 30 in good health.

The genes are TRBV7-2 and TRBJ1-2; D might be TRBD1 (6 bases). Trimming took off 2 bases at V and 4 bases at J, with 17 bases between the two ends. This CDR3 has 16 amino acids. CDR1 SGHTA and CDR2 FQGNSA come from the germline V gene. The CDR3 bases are TGTGCCAGCAGCTTAAATCGCGGGGGCGTCAGCTATGGCTACACCTTC. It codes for CASSLNRGGVSYGYTF.

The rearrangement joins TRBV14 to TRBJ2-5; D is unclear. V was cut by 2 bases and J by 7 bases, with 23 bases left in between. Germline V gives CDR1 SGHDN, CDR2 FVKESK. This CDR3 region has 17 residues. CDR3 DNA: TGTGCCAGCAGCCAATATAGTTTGATGGCAGGTCCAGGGACCCAGTACTTC. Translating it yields CASSQYSLMAGPGTQYF.

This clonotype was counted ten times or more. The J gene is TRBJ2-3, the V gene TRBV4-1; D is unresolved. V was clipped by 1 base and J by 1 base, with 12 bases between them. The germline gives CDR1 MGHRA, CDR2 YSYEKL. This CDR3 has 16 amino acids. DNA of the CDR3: TGCGCCAGCAGCCAAGGGGCCCTAGTCGGCACAGATACGCAGTATTTT. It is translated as CASSQGALVGTDTQYF.

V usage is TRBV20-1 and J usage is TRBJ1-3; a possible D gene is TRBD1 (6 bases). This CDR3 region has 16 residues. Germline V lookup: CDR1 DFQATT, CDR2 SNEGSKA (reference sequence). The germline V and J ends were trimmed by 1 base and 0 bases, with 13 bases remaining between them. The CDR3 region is CSARALGALSGNTIYF. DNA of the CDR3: TGCAGTGCTAGAGCGTTGGGGGCCCTCTCTGGAAACACCATATATTTT.

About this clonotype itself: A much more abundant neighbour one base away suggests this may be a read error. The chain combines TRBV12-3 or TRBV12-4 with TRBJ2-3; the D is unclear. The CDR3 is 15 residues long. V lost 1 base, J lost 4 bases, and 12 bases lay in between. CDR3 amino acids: CASSLGEAEPDTQYF. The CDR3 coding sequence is TGTGCCAGCAGTTTAGGAGAGGCAGAGCCAGATACGCAGTATTTT.

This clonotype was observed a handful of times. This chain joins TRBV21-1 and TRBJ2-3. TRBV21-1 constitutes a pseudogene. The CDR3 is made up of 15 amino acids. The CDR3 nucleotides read TGTGCCAGCAGCCTAGGTTATCATAGCACAGATACGCAGTATTTT. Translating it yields CASSLGYHSTDTQYF.

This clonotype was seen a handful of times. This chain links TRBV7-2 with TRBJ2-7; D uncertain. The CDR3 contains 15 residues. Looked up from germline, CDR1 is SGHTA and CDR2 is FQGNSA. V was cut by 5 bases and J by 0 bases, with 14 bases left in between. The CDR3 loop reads CASSESRFYSYEQYF. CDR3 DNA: TGTGCCAGCAGCGAAAGTAGGTTTTACTCCTACGAGCAGTACTTC.

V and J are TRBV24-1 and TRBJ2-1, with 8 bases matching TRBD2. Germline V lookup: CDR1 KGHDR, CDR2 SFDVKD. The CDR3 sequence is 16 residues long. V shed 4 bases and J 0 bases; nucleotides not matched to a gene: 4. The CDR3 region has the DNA TGTGCCACCAGTGACCCGAGCGGGGGCTCCTACAATGAGCAGTTCTTC. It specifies CATSDPSGGSYNEQFF.

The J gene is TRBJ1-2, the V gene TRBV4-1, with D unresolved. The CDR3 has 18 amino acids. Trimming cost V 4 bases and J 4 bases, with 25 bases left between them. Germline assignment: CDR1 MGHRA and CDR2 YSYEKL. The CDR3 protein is CASSPFDSWQVEPYGYTF. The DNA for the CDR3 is TGCGCCAGCAGCCCGTTTGATTCCTGGCAGGTAGAACCCTATGGCTACACCTTC.

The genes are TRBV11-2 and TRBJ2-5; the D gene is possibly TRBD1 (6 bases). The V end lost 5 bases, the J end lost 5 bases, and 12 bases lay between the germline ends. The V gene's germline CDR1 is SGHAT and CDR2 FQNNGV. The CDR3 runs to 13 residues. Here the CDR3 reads CASSASGVETQYF. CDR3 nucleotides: TGTGCCAGCAGCGCTTCAGGGGTGGAGACCCAGTACTTC.

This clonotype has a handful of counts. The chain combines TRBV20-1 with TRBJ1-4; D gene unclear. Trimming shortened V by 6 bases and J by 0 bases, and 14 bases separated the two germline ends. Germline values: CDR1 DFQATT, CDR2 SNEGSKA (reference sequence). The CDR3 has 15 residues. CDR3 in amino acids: CSARKGQTTNEKLFF. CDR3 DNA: TGCAGTGCGCGCAAAGGGCAGACAACTAATGAAAAACTGTTTTTT.

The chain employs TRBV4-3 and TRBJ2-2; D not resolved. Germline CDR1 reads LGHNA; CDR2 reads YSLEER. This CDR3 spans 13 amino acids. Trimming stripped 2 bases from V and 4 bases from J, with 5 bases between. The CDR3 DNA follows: TGCGCCAGCAGCCAAAGGTTCACCGGGGAGCTGTTTTTT. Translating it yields CASSQRFTGELFF.

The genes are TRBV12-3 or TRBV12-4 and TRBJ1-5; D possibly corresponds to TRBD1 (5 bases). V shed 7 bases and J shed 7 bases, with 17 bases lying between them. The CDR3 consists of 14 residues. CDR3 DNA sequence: TGTGCCAGCACCTCGGCGGGGCTTGAGCAGCCCCAGCATTTT. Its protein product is CASTSAGLEQPQHF.

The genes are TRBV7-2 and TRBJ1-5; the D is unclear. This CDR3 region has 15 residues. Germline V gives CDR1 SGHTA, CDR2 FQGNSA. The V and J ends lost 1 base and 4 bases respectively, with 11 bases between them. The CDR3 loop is CASSLVAEGNQPQHF. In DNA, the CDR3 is TGTGCCAGCAGCTTAGTGGCTGAGGGTAATCAGCCCCAGCATTTT. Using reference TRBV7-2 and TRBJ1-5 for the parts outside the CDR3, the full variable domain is GAGVSQSPSNKVTEKGKDVELRCDPISGHTALYWYRQSLGQGLEFLIYFQGNSAPDKSGLPSDRFSAERTGGSVSTLTIQRTQQEDSAVYLCASSLVAEGNQPQHFGDGTRLSIL.

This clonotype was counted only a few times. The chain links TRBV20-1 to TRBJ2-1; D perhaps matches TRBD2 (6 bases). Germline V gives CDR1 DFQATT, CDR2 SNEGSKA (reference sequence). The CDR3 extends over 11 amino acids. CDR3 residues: CRAGTYNEQFF. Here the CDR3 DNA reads TGCAGAGCCGGGACTTACAATGAGCAGTTCTTC.

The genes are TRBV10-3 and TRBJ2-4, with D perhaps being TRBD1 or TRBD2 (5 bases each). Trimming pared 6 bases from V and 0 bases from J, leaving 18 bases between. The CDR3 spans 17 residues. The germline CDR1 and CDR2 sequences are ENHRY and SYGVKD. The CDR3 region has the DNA TGTGCCATCAGCGGGGCAGGGATTGCCGGAGCCAAAAACATTCAGTACTTC. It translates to CAISGAGIAGAKNIQYF.

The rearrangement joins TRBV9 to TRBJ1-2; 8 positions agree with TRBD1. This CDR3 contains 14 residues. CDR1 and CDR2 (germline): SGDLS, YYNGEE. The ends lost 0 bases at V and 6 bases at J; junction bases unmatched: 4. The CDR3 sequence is CASSVGDRGDGYTF. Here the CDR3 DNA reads TGTGCCAGCAGCGTAGGAGACAGGGGAGATGGCTACACCTTC.

The CDR3 DNA reads as TGTGCCAGCAGCCATACAGGGTACGAGCAGTACTTC. Encoded protein: CASSHTGYEQYF. The rearrangement uses TRBV7-9 and TRBJ2-5, with a possible D match to TRBD1 (6 bases). Matching the DNA end better, TRBJ2-7 makes the J call doubtful. The CDR3 is 12 amino acids. Looked up from germline, CDR1 is SEHNR and CDR2 is FQNEAQ (reference sequence).

The CDR3 DNA reads TGCGCCAGCAGTCAATATGACCTCAGGGAGAGCTCCAGCAATCAGCCCCAGCATTTT. It translates to CASSQYDLRESSSNQPQHF. The chain combines TRBV23-1 with TRBJ1-5; weak D call: TRBD1 (5 bases). TRBV23-1 is identified as an open reading frame with a role that is uncertain. Trimming cost V 1 base and J 1 base, with 20 bases left between them. The CDR3 contains 19 residues.

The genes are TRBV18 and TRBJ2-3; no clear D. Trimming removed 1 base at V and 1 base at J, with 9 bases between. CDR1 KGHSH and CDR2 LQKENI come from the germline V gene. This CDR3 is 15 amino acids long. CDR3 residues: CASSPLARGTDTQYF. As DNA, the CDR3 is TGTGCCAGCTCACCACTGGCGCGAGGCACAGATACGCAGTATTTT. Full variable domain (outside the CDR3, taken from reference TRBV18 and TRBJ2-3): NAGVMQNPRHLVRRRGQEARLRCSPMKGHSHVYWYRQLPEEGLKFMVYLQKENIIDESGMPKERFSAEFPKEGPSILRIQQVVRGDSAAYFCASSPLARGTDTQYFGPGTRLTVL.

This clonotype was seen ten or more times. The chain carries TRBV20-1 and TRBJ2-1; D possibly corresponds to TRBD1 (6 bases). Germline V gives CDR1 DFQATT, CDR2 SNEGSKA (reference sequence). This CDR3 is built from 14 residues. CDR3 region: CKGQRATTYNEQFF. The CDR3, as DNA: TGCAAGGGACAAAGGGCTACCACCTACAATGAGCAGTTCTTC.

The CDR3 loop reads CASSSTPGFYNEQYF. In DNA form, the CDR3 reads TGTGCCAGCAGCTCAACTCCGGGATTTTACAATGAGCAGTACTTC. The chain has TRBV7-3 and TRBJ2-1; a possible D gene is TRBD2 (5 bases). The assigned J gene may be wrong: the sequence end matches TRBJ2-7 better. The germline gives CDR1 SGHTA, CDR2 FQGTGA. The CDR3 covers 15 residues.

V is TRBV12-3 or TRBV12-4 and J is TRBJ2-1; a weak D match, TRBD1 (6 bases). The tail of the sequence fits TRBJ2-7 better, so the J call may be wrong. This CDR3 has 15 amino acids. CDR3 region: CASSPDQGQDNEQYF. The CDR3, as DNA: TGTGCCAGCAGTCCCGACCAGGGGCAGGACAATGAGCAGTACTTC.